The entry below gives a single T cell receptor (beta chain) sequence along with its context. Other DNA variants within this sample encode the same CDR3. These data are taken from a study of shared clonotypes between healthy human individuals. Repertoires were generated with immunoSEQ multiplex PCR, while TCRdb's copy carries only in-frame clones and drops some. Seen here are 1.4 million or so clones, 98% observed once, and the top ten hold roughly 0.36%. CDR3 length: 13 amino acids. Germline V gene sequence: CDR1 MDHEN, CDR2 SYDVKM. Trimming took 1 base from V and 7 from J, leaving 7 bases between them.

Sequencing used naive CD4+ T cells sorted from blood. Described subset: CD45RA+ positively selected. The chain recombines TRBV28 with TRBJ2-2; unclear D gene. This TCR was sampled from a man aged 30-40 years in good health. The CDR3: CASSLFPGGELFF. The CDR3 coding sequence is TGTGCCAGCAGTTTATTCCCTGGCGGGGAGCTGTTTTTT.